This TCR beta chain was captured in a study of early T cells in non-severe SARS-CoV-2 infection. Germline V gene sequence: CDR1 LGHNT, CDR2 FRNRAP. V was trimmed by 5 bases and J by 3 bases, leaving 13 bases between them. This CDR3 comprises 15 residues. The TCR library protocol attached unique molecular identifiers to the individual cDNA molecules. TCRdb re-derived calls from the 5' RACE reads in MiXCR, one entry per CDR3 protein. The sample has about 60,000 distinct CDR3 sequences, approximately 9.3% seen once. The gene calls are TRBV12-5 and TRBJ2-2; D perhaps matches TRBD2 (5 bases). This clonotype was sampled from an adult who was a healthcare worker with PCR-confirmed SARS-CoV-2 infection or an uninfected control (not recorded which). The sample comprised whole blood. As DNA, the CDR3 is TGTGCTAGTGGTCCCAGCGGCTGGGACACCGGGGAGCTGTTTTTT. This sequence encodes CASGPSGWDTGELFF.